The present T cell receptor (beta chain) was sequenced within a study of blood T cell repertoires in COVID-19 (dated by TCRdb to 2020 to 2022). For the study in its entirety: The collaborator samples originated in the United States, Italy and Spain and spanned the acute and convalescent phases of COVID-19. The prospective study material was composed of cDNA or gDNA derived from T cells, B-cell-depleted T cells, or PBMCs. The dataset comprised deeply sampled blood TCRbeta repertoires from subjects exposed to, actively infected with, or recovered from COVID-19. Samples were obtained from the ongoing ImmuneRACE study (first 160 participants) and from 950 to 1,500 subjects provided by 6 global collaborators. A freely available public database, intended as a resource for researchers studying the immune response to SARS-CoV-2, is where the repertoires were released. Where available, HLA class I and class II types were obtained from metadata supplied by the sample provider rather than from assay-based typing. Sample metadata almost always included a de-identified subject ID, COVID-19 status, age in years and sex.

In the case of this clone: Its antigen remains undetermined. No much larger clone is present one base from it, and per-base qualities are unavailable.

Overall study results and their limits: Clinical and demographic metadata were provided uncurated, with the amount varying by source and participant.

TCRbeta CDR3 regions were amplified from genomic DNA using the immunoSEQ Assay, a bias-controlled multiplex PCR. The original methods were these. The number of nucleated cells in each sample was estimated from the amplification of reference gene primers within the assay. To quantify the absolute abundance of each unique TCRbeta CDR3 rearrangement, sequence reads were collapsed and filtered. For each sample, productive Simpson clonality was calculated as the square root of Simpson's diversity index across productive rearrangements. Not all clones reach the TCRdb copy of this immuneACCESS table, which keeps in-frame sequences only. Checked studies attribute under half of the gap to unresolved V genes and leave the rest unexplained. V and J calls and clone size are those listed in that table; D and trimming were worked out from the DNA. Counted in this sample were roughly 250,000 clones; about 93% of them appeared once. The ten largest clones represent around 1.8% of the sample.

Participants in the prospective study were aged roughly 18 to 100 years, lived in about two dozen United States geographic areas, and enrolled through a virtual design. In the prospective study, cohorts were assigned on the basis of participant-reported clinical history obtained from a screening survey and a study questionnaire. Recovered participants in ImmuneRACE Cohort 3 were defined by two consecutive negative NP/OP PCR tests, clearance by a healthcare professional, or resolution of symptoms. In the prospective study, mobile phlebotomists collected whole blood, serum and a nasopharyngeal or oropharyngeal swab from each participant. Participants in the prospective study had the option to provide additional blood draws and questionnaires over a 2-month period. Before DNA extraction, blood samples from the prospective study were shipped at room temperature or frozen. Based on the germline V gene, the CDR1 and CDR2 sequences are SGDLS and YYNGEE. At the junction V is shortened by 0 bases and J by 2 bases; bases outside the gene matches: 4. The CDR3 covers 15 residues, taking in both the cysteine and the phenylalanine. The only DNA kept is the CDR3, 45 bases in frame from the first base.

This receptor was identified in a woman younger than 35 who had recovered from COVID-19. Recombination linked TRBV9 to TRBJ2-5; 7 nucleotides in the junction match TRBD1. The sample taken for sequencing was PBMCs or T cells enriched from blood (not recorded which). The CDR3 reads CASSVGGGRQETQYF. The nucleotide sequence reads as follows: TGTGCCAGCAGCGTAGGAGGGGGCAGGCAAGAGACCCAGTACTTC.